This TCR beta chain was profiled in a study of T cells expressing NK-cell markers (dated by TCRdb to 2020 to 2021). As for the study more broadly: Three sorted T-cell subsets (CD3+CD56+NKG2C+, CD3+CD56+NKG2C- and CD3+CD56-NKG2C+) from several donors had their TCR beta-chain repertoires profiled. Among the eight sequenced donors, only one was HCMV-seronegative, while the other seven were HCMV-seropositive. All eight donors whose samples were sequenced were randomly selected healthy volunteers, three of them men and five women. Sequencing of the libraries produced 2 x 150 bp reads on Illumina HiSeq 2000/2500, MiSeq or NextSeq. General study outcomes and caveats: Those dominant clonotypes were again the most abundant among CD3+CD56-NKG2C+ cells in several donors, at about 25-65%. In a handful of donors, the dominant CD3+CD56+NKG2C+ clonotypes were among the top 10 CD8+ clonotypes and accounted for roughly 1.0-7.5% of CD8+ T cells. It remained unclear whether the expanded NKG2C-expressing T cell clones were specific for HCMV antigens.

Data came from an Illumina HiSeq 2000. TCR beta cDNA libraries were prepared using 5'RACE template switching, which introduced a universal primer site and unique molecular identifiers. Priming for cDNA synthesis came from the TCR beta constant segment, and two successive PCR amplification steps followed. The study's processing was this. MIGEC was used to demultiplex reads and group the reads by UMI, and MiTCR was used to assemble and quantify clonotypes. To remove erroneous sequences, TCR cDNA sequences were retained only when supported by two or more reads. Downstream repertoire analysis used the tcR package, and clonotypes were matched across fractions by CDR3 nucleotide sequence plus V segment. VDJmatch was used to annotate antigen specificity against VDJdb, with one amino acid substitution in CDR3 permitted. One entry per CDR3 protein sequence results from the TCRdb reprocessing of the reads, with DNA left out. TCRdb's processing, not the authors' own work, is the source of the V and J calls. The table for this sample records some 120,000 distinct CDR3 sequences. Jointly, the top ten make up 15% to 20% of the sample.

As to this clonotype: This clone's antigen is unknown.

A commercial ELISA kit detecting HCMV-specific IgG in serum was used to determine HCMV serostatus. Ficoll density gradient centrifugation was used to isolate peripheral blood mononuclear cells from blood. The CDR1 and CDR2 encoded by the germline V gene are MDHEN and SYDVKM. Including cysteine and phenylalanine, the CDR3 has 13 amino acids. No DNA was logged. This sequence originates from a woman between 18 and 70 years old in good health. The sequence is built from TRBV28 and TRBJ1-1. The specimen was blood T cells: a sorted CD56 or NKG2C T cell subset, CD4+ or CD8+ T cells, or bulk PBMC T cells (not recorded which). The CDR3: CASSLHGYTEAFF. With all but the CDR3 taken from the reference TRBV28 and TRBJ1-1 genes, the full variable domain is: DVKVTQSSRYLVKRTGEKVFLECVQDMDHENMFWYRQDPGLGLRLIYFSYDVKMKEKGDIPEGYSVSREKKERFSLILESASTNQTSMYLCASSLHGYTEAFFGQGTRLTVV.